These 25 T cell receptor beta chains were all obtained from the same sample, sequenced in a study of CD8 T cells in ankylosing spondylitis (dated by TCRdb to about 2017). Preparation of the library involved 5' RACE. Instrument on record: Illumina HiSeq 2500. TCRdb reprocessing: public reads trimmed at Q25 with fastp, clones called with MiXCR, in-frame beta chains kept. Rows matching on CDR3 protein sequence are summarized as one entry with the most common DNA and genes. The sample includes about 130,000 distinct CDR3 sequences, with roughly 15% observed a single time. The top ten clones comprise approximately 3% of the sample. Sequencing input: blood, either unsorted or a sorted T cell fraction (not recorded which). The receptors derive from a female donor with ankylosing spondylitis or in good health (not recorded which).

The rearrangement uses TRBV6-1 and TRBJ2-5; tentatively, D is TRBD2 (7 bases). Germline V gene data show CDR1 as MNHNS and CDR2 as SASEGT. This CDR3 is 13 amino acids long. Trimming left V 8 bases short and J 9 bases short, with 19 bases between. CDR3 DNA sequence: TGTGCCAGCTCACGAGGGGGGGCCGCGGCCCAGTACTTC. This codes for CASSRGGAAAQYF.

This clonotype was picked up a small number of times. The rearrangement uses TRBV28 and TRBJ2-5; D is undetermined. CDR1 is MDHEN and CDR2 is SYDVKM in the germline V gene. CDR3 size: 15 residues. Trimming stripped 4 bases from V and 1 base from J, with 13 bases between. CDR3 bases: TGTGCCAGCAGTTCCCCGATTGGGCGCCAAGAGACCCAGTACTTC. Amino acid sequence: CASSSPIGRQETQYF.

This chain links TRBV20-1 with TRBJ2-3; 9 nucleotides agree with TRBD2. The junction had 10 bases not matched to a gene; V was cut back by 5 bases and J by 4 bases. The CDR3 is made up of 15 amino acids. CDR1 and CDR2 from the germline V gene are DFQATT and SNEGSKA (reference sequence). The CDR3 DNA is TGCAGTGCTGAACGTAGCGGGAGTCGCGCAGATACGCAGTATTTT. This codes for CSAERSGSRADTQYF.

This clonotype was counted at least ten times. In DNA form, the CDR3 reads TGTGCCAGCATGCGGAGCAGTCCCTACGAGCAGTACTTC. It yields the protein CASMRSSPYEQYF. The V and J genes are TRBV28 and TRBJ2-7; D is ambiguous. CDR1 is MDHEN, CDR2 SYDVKM, per germline. The CDR3 has 13 residues. The V end was cut by 7 bases, the J end by 2 bases, with 12 bases between. The whole variable domain, remainder taken from reference TRBV28 and TRBJ2-7, is DVKVTQSSRYLVKRTGEKVFLECVQDMDHENMFWYRQDPGLGLRLIYFSYDVKMKEKGDIPEGYSVSREKKERFSLILESASTNQTSMYLCASMRSSPYEQYFGPGTRLTVT.

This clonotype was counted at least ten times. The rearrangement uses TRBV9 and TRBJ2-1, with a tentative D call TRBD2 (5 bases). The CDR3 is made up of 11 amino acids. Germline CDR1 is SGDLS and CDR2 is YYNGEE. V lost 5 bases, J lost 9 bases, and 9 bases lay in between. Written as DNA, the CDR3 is TGTGCCAGCAGTGCCGGGGTTGAGCAGTTCTTC. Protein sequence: CASSAGVEQFF.

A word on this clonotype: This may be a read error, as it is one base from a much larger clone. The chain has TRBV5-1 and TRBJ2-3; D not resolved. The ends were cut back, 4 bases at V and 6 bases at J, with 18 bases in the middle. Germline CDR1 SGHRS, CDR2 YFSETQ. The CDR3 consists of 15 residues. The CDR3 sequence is CASSERNGVQDTQYF. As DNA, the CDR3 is TGCGCCAGCAGCGAACGCAACGGAGTTCAGGATACGCAGTATTTT. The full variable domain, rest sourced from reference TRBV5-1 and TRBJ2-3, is KAGVTQTPRYLIKTRGQQVTLSCSPISGHRSVSWYQQTPGQGLQFLFEYFSETQRNKGNFPGRFSGRQFSNSRSEMNVSTLELGDSALYLCASSERNGVQDTQYFGPGTRLTVL.

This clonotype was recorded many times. CDR3 protein: CSAVLNTEAFF. For the CDR3, the DNA is TGCAGCGCGGTGTTAAACACTGAAGCTTTCTTT. The chain uses TRBV29-1 and TRBJ1-1, with unresolved D. The CDR3 covers 11 residues. CDR1 is SQVTM and CDR2 is ANQGSEA in the germline V gene. Trimming removed 7 bases at V and 2 bases at J, with 8 bases between.

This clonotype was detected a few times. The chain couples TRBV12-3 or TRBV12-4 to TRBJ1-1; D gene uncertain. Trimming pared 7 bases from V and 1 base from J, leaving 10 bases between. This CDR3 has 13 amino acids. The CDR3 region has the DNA TGTGCCAGCAAACCAGAGAGGAACACTGAAGCTTTCTTT. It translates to CASKPERNTEAFF.

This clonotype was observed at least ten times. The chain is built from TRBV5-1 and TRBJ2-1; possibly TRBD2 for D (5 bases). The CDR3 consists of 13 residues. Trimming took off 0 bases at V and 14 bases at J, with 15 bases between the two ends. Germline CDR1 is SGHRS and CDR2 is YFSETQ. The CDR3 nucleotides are TGCGCCAGCAGCTTGGCCGTTAGCGCCAAGAAGTTCTTC. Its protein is CASSLAVSAKKFF. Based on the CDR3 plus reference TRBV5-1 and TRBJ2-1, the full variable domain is KAGVTQTPRYLIKTRGQQVTLSCSPISGHRSVSWYQQTPGQGLQFLFEYFSETQRNKGNFPGRFSGRQFSNSRSEMNVSTLELGDSALYLCASSLAVSAKKFFGPGTRLTVL.

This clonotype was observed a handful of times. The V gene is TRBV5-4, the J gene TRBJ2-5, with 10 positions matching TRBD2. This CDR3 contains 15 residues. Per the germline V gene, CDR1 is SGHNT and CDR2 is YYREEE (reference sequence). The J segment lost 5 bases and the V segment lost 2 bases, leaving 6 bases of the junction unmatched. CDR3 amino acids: CASSFRAGGPETQYF. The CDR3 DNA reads TGTGCCAGCAGCTTTAGAGCGGGGGGGCCTGAGACCCAGTACTTC.

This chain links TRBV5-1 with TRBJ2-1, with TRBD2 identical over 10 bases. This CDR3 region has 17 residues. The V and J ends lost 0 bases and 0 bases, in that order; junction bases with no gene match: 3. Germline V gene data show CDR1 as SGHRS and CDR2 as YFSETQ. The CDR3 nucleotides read TGCGCCAGCAGCTTGGCGGCTAGCGGGAGCTCCTACAATGAGCAGTTCTTC. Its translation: CASSLAASGSSYNEQFF.

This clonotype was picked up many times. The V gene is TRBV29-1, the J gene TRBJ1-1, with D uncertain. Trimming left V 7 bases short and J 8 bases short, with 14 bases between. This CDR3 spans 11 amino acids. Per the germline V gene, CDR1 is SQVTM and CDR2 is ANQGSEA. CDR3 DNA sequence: TGCAGCGGTCACAAGACACAAGAAGCTTTCTTT. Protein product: CSGHKTQEAFF. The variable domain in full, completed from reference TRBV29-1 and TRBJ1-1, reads SAVISQKPSRDICQRGTSLTIQCQVDSQVTMMFWYRQQPGQSLTLIATANQGSEATYESGFVIDKFPISRPNLTFSTLTVSNMSPEDSSIYLCSGHKTQEAFFGQGTRLTVV.

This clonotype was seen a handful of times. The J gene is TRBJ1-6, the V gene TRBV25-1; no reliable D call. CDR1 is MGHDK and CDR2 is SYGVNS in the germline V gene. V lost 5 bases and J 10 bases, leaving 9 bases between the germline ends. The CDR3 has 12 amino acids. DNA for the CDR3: TGTGCCAGCAGTAAGGCTAACTCACCCCTCCACTTT. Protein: CASSKANSPLHF.

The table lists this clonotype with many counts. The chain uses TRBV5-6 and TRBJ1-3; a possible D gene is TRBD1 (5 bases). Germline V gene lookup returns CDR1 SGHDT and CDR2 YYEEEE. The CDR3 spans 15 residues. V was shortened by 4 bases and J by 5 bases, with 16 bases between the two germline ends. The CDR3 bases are TGTGCCAGCAGCCCCACAGCGGGGGAAAGAAACACCATATATTTT. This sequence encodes CASSPTAGERNTIYF.

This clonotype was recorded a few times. The CDR3 here is CASRVRDGYEQFF. In DNA form, the CDR3 reads TGTGCCAGTAGAGTCAGGGATGGCTATGAGCAGTTCTTC. The genes are TRBV19 and TRBJ2-1; D is possibly TRBD1 (5 bases). Trimming cost V 6 bases and J 8 bases, with 14 bases left between them. Germline CDR1 LNHDA, CDR2 SQIVND (reference sequence). The length of the CDR3 is 13 residues.

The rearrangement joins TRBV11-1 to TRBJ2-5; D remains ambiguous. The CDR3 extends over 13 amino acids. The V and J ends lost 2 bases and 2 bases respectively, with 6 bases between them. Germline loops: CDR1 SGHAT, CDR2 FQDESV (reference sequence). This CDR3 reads CASSLRTQETQYF. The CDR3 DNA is TGTGCCAGCAGCTTAAGAACACAAGAGACCCAGTACTTC.

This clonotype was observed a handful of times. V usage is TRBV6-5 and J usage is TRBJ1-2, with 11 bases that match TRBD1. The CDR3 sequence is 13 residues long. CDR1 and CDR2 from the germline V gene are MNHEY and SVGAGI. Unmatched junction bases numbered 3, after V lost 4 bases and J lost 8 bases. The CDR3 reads CASSFGQGAGYTF. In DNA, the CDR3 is TGTGCCAGCAGTTTTGGACAGGGGGCGGGCTACACCTTC.

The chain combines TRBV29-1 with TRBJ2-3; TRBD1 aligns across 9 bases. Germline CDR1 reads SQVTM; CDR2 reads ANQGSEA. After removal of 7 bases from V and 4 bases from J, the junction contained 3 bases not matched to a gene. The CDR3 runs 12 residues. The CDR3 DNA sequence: TGCAGCGCCGGACAGGGGTCAGATACGCAGTATTTT. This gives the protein CSAGQGSDTQYF.

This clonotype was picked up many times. The CDR3 reads CASSLRLAGDTQYF. The CDR3 DNA reads as TGTGCCAGCAGTTTAAGGCTAGCTGGTGATACGCAGTATTTT. The chain recombines TRBV12-3 or TRBV12-4 with TRBJ2-3; D may be TRBD2 (5 bases). CDR3 size: 14 residues. With 2 bases removed from V and 6 bases from J, the gap between germline ends came to 12 bases.

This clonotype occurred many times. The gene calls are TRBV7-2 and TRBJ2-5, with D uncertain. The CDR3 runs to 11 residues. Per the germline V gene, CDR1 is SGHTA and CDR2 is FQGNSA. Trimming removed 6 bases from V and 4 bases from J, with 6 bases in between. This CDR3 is CASRAGETQYF. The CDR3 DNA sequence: TGTGCCAGCAGGGCCGGAGAGACCCAGTACTTC.

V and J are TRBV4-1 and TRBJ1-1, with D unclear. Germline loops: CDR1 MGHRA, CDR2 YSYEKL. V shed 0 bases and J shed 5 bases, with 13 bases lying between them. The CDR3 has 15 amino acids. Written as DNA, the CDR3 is TGCGCCAGCAGCCAAGATCGGGCGGGAAGAACTGAAGCTTTCTTT. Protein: CASSQDRAGRTEAFF.

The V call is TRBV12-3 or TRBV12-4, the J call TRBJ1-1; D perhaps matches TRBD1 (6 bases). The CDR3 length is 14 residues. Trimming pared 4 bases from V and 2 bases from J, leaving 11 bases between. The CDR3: CASSSWTANTEAFF. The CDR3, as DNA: TGTGCCAGCAGTTCCTGGACAGCTAACACTGAAGCTTTCTTT.

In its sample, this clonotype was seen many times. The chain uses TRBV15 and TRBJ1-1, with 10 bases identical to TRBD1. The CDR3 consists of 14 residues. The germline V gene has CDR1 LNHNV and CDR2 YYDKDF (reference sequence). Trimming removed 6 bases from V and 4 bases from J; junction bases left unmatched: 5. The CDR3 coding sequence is TGTGCCACCAGGAGACAGGGGGCTCCCACTGAAGCTTTCTTT. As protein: CATRRQGAPTEAFF.

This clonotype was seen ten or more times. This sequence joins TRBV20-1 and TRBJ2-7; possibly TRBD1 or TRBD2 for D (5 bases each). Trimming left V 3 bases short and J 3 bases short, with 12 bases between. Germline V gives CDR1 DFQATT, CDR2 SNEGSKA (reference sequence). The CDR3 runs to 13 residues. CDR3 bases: TGCAGTGCTAGCGCCGGGACCCACTACGAGCAGTACTTC. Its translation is CSASAGTHYEQYF.

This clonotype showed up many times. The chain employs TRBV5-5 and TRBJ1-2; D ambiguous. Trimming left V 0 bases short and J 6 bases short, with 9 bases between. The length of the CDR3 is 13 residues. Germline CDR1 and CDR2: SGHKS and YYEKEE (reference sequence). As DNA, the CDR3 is TGTGCCAGCAGCTTGGAGAACAGAAATGGCTACACCTTC. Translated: CASSLENRNGYTF.